The 4 T cell receptor beta chains below all came from one sample that was sequenced in a study of T cell changes during pregnancy in multiple sclerosis. The assay was immunoSEQ multiplex PCR, and TCRdb's table has in-frame clones only and misses some. This table holds around 62,000 clones, 85% to 95% found once. The sample here was CD8+ T cells from peripheral blood mononuclear cells, taken in the second trimester of pregnancy. These receptors all come from a female donor with multiple sclerosis, enrolled in a pregnancy study.

V usage is TRBV7-9 and J usage is TRBJ2-7; possible D gene TRBD1, 5 bases. V dropped 5 bases and J dropped 5 bases, with 13 bases sitting between them. The length of the CDR3 is 13 residues. The germline V gene encodes CDR1 SEHNR and CDR2 FQNEAQ (reference sequence). Here the CDR3 DNA reads TGTGCCAGCAGCCCCTCAGGGTCCAACGAGCAGTACTTC. Its protein product is CASSPSGSNEQYF.

The chain carries TRBV27 and TRBJ2-7; 8 positions agree with TRBD1. Germline assignment: CDR1 MNHEY and CDR2 SMNVEV (reference sequence). The CDR3 is 14 residues long. V lost 2 bases and J lost 4; bases outside the gene matches: 4. The CDR3 loop reads CASSLGDRGYEQYF. In DNA form, the CDR3 reads TGTGCCAGCAGTTTAGGAGACAGGGGATACGAGCAGTACTTC.

V and J are TRBV28 and TRBJ2-1, with 10 bases lining up with TRBD2. The CDR3 covers 14 residues. Unmatched junction bases numbered 1, after V lost 2 bases and J lost 6 bases. The germline gives CDR1 MDHEN, CDR2 SYDVKM. CDR3 bases: TGTGCCAGCAGTTTACTAGCGGGAGCCAATGAGCAGTTCTTC. Translation gives CASSLLAGANEQFF.

V gene TRBV27 combines with J gene TRBJ2-7; D possibly corresponds to TRBD1 (6 bases). The CDR3 loop spans 13 amino acids. Germline loops: CDR1 MNHEY, CDR2 SMNVEV (reference sequence). Trimming shortened V by 4 bases and J by 2 bases, and 9 bases separated the two germline ends. CDR3 in DNA: TGTGCCAGCAGTTCACAGGGTCCCTACGAGCAGTACTTC. Protein product: CASSSQGPYEQYF.